What follows are 20 T cell receptor beta chains derived from one specimen sequenced in a study of blood T cell repertoires in COVID-19. Generated by immunoSEQ multiplex PCR, the TCRdb table keeps only in-frame clones and is missing some. The sample holds some 80,000 clones, 80% seen once. The sample consisted of peripheral blood. The receptors were gathered from a woman aged 35 to 49 with active or convalescent COVID-19.

CDR3 DNA: TGTGCCAGCTCACCACCGGGGCCCTACACTGAAGCTTTCTTT. Translated, it gives CASSPPGPYTEAFF. This chain joins TRBV18 and TRBJ1-1; D may be TRBD1 (5 bases). The germline gives CDR1 KGHSH, CDR2 LQKENI. Trimming removed 0 bases at V and 3 bases at J, with 8 bases between. The CDR3 is 14 residues long.

The sample holds a few counts of this clone. The rearrangement joins TRBV5-1 to TRBJ2-3; the D gene is possibly TRBD1 (5 bases). Germline CDR1 and CDR2: SGHRS and YFSETQ. Trimming removed 4 bases from V and 2 bases from J, with 8 bases in between. CDR3 length: 13 amino acids. The CDR3 sequence is CASSAGHTDTQYF. For the CDR3, the DNA is TGCGCCAGCAGCGCAGGACACACAGATACGCAGTATTTT.

This clone was recorded a few times. This chain links TRBV7-3 with TRBJ2-5, with no clear D. This CDR3 has 13 amino acids. The V gene lost 5 bases and the J gene lost 5 bases, with 12 bases spanning the gap. Germline CDR1 and CDR2: SGHTA and FQGTGA. CDR3: CASSPARSETQYF. In nucleotides, the CDR3 is TGTGCCAGCAGCCCAGCTAGAAGTGAGACCCAGTACTTC.

This clone was observed a handful of times. This chain links TRBV7-3 with TRBJ2-1; maybe TRBD2 (7 bases). Trimming took 5 bases from V and 8 from J, leaving 19 bases between them. This CDR3 has 15 residues. Germline loops: CDR1 SGHTA, CDR2 FQGTGA. The CDR3 nucleotides read TGTGCCAGCAGCGTAGGGGGAGGGAGGAGCGATGAGCAGTTCTTC. It translates to CASSVGGGRSDEQFF.

V gene TRBV28 combines with J gene TRBJ1-2; maybe TRBD1 (6 bases). Germline V gene sequence: CDR1 MDHEN, CDR2 SYDVKM. V lost 4 bases to trimming and J lost 5 bases, with 14 bases between them. The CDR3 loop spans 14 amino acids. The CDR3 DNA reads TGTGCCAGCAGTTCAGGACAGCGGGGGTATGGCTACACCTTC. This sequence encodes CASSSGQRGYGYTF.

The chain joins TRBV19 to TRBJ1-5; D perhaps matches TRBD1 (5 bases). V lost 0 bases and J lost 4, with 13 bases in between. The CDR3 is 16 residues long. Germline V gene sequence: CDR1 LNHDA, CDR2 SQIVND (reference sequence). The CDR3 here is CASSIEVGQGNQPQHF. In DNA form, the CDR3 reads TGTGCCAGTAGTATAGAAGTAGGGCAGGGTAATCAGCCCCAGCATTTT.

This sequence joins TRBV28 and TRBJ2-7, with 11 bases that match TRBD2. V lost 2 bases, J lost 7 bases, and 7 bases stayed unmatched. Germline CDR1 is MDHEN and CDR2 is SYDVKM. CDR3 length equals 15 residues. For the CDR3, the DNA is TGTGCCAGCAGTTTAGGGTTAGCGGGAGGGGGAGAGCAGTACTTC. Translated, it gives CASSLGLAGGGEQYF.

The J gene is TRBJ2-1, the V gene TRBV29-1; possibly TRBD1 for D (5 bases). V gave up 8 bases and J gave up 4 bases, with 15 bases separating them. This CDR3 has 13 residues. Germline CDR1 and CDR2: SQVTM and ANQGSEA. CDR3 sequence (DNA): TGCAGCCCCAGGGCAGGCTTGTACAATGAGCAGTTCTTC. The encoded protein is CSPRAGLYNEQFF.

The chain has TRBV5-5 and TRBJ1-2; 7 bases are shared with TRBD1. Germline V gene lookup returns CDR1 SGHKS and CDR2 YYEKEE (reference sequence). This CDR3 comprises 13 residues. V was clipped by 4 bases and J by 3 bases; unmatched bases: 3. The CDR3, as DNA: TGTGCCAGCAGCCAAACAGGGGACTATGGCTACACCTTC. Amino acid sequence: CASSQTGDYGYTF.

V usage is TRBV11-2 and J usage is TRBJ1-2; 10 bases agree with TRBD1. Germline V gene lookup returns CDR1 SGHAT and CDR2 FQNNGV. J lost 6 bases, V lost 1 base, and 14 bases had no gene match. This CDR3 contains 18 residues. The CDR3 is CASSLGPLGTGVLHGYTF. Written as DNA, the CDR3 is TGTGCCAGCAGCTTAGGACCACTAGGGACAGGGGTACTACATGGCTACACCTTC.

The V call is TRBV5-6, the J call TRBJ2-7; perhaps TRBD2 as D (5 bases). The V gene lost 4 bases and the J gene lost 7 bases, with 15 bases spanning the gap. The length of the CDR3 is 13 residues. Germline V gives CDR1 SGHDT, CDR2 YYEEEE. CDR3 region: CASSPGRGREQYF. The CDR3 nucleotides are TGTGCCAGCAGCCCTGGACGGGGAAGGGAGCAGTACTTC.

This clone was detected only once. This chain joins TRBV5-4 and TRBJ2-5; 9 bases map to TRBD2. Trimming at V came to 0 bases and at J to 4 bases, leaving 4 bases not matched to a gene. The germline CDR1 and CDR2 sequences are SGHNT and YYREEE (reference sequence). The CDR3 is made up of 15 amino acids. CDR3 nucleotide sequence: TGTGCCAGCAGCTTGGTTGCGGGAGGGCCAGAGACCCAGTACTTC. This sequence encodes CASSLVAGGPETQYF.

J is TRBJ2-1 and V is TRBV18; a possible D gene is TRBD1 (6 bases). Germline loops: CDR1 KGHSH, CDR2 LQKENI. Trimming stripped 0 bases from V and 7 bases from J, with 13 bases between. The CDR3 consists of 15 residues. This CDR3 reads CASSPPEQGRNEQFF. CDR3 coding DNA: TGTGCCAGCTCACCACCGGAACAGGGTAGGAATGAGCAGTTCTTC.

The chain couples TRBV5-4 to TRBJ2-1; a weak D match, TRBD2 (5 bases). This CDR3 has 16 residues. In germline, CDR1 is SGHNT, CDR2 YYREEE (reference sequence). Trimming cost V 8 bases and J 5 bases, with 23 bases left between them. As DNA, the CDR3 is TGTGCCAGTTCGATGGCTTTGAGGCTAGCCAACAATGAGCAGTTCTTC. Its translation: CASSMALRLANNEQFF.

There are a few counts of this clone. The chain combines TRBV28 with TRBJ2-4, with D perhaps matching TRBD1 (6 bases). CDR1 is MDHEN, CDR2 SYDVKM, per germline. The CDR3 contains 14 residues. The germline V and J ends were trimmed by 1 base and 6 bases, with 10 bases remaining between them. The CDR3: CASSLFSQGNIQYF. In DNA, the CDR3 is TGTGCCAGCAGTTTATTCTCACAGGGAAACATTCAGTACTTC.

This chain links TRBV4-1 with TRBJ2-3; possible D gene TRBD1, 5 bases. Germline V gives CDR1 MGHRA, CDR2 YSYEKL. The length of the CDR3 is 15 residues. Trimming took 0 bases from V and 1 from J, leaving 8 bases between them. CDR3 bases: TGCGCCAGCAGCCAAGACTTGGGGCGCACAGATACGCAGTATTTT. Encoded protein: CASSQDLGRTDTQYF.

This rearrangement joins TRBV24-1 to TRBJ1-5; D remains unclear. This CDR3 is built from 14 residues. V gave up 0 bases and J gave up 4 bases, with 6 bases separating them. CDR1 and CDR2 from the germline V gene are KGHDR and SFDVKD. CDR3 sequence: CATSDLDGNQPQHF. The CDR3 region has the DNA TGTGCCACCAGTGATTTGGACGGGAATCAGCCCCAGCATTTT.

Notes on this clone: The same CDR3 is also encoded by other DNA sequences in this sample. The CDR3 reads CASSVATGYEQYF. DNA for the CDR3: TGTGCCAGCAGCGTAGCTACGGGCTACGAGCAGTACTTC. This sequence joins TRBV9 and TRBJ2-7; D gene ambiguous. CDR3 size: 13 residues. CDR1 and CDR2 (germline): SGDLS, YYNGEE. V was trimmed by 0 bases and J by 3 bases, leaving 7 bases between them.

The chain links TRBV7-8 to TRBJ1-1, with 7 nucleotides matching TRBD1. The CDR3 loop spans 14 amino acids. The junction had 6 bases not matched to a gene; V was cut back by 5 bases and J by 3 bases. The germline gives CDR1 SGHVS, CDR2 FQNEAQ. CDR3 nucleotides: TGTGCCAGCAGCCCATATGGACAGGACACTGAAGCTTTCTTT. Protein product: CASSPYGQDTEAFF.

This chain links TRBV7-3 with TRBJ2-3, with D perhaps TRBD2 (6 bases). V dropped 5 bases and J dropped 2 bases, with 14 bases sitting between them. Germline V gene lookup returns CDR1 SGHTA and CDR2 FQGTGA. CDR3 length: 15 amino acids. The CDR3 protein is CASSLSGTLTDTQYF. As DNA, the CDR3 is TGTGCCAGCAGCCTATCCGGGACTCTCACAGATACGCAGTATTTT.